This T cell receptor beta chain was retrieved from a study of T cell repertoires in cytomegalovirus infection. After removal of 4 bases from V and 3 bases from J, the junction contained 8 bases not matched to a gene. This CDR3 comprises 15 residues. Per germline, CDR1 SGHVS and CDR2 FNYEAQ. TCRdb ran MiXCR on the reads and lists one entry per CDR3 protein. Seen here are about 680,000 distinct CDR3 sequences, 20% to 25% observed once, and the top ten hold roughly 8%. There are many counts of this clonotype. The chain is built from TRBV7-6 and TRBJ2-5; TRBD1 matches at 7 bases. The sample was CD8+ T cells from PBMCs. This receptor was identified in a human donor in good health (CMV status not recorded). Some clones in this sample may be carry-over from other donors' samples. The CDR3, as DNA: TGTGCCAGCAGCTCTAGGGACAGCACTAAAGAGACCCAGTACTTC. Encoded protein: CASSSRDSTKETQYF.